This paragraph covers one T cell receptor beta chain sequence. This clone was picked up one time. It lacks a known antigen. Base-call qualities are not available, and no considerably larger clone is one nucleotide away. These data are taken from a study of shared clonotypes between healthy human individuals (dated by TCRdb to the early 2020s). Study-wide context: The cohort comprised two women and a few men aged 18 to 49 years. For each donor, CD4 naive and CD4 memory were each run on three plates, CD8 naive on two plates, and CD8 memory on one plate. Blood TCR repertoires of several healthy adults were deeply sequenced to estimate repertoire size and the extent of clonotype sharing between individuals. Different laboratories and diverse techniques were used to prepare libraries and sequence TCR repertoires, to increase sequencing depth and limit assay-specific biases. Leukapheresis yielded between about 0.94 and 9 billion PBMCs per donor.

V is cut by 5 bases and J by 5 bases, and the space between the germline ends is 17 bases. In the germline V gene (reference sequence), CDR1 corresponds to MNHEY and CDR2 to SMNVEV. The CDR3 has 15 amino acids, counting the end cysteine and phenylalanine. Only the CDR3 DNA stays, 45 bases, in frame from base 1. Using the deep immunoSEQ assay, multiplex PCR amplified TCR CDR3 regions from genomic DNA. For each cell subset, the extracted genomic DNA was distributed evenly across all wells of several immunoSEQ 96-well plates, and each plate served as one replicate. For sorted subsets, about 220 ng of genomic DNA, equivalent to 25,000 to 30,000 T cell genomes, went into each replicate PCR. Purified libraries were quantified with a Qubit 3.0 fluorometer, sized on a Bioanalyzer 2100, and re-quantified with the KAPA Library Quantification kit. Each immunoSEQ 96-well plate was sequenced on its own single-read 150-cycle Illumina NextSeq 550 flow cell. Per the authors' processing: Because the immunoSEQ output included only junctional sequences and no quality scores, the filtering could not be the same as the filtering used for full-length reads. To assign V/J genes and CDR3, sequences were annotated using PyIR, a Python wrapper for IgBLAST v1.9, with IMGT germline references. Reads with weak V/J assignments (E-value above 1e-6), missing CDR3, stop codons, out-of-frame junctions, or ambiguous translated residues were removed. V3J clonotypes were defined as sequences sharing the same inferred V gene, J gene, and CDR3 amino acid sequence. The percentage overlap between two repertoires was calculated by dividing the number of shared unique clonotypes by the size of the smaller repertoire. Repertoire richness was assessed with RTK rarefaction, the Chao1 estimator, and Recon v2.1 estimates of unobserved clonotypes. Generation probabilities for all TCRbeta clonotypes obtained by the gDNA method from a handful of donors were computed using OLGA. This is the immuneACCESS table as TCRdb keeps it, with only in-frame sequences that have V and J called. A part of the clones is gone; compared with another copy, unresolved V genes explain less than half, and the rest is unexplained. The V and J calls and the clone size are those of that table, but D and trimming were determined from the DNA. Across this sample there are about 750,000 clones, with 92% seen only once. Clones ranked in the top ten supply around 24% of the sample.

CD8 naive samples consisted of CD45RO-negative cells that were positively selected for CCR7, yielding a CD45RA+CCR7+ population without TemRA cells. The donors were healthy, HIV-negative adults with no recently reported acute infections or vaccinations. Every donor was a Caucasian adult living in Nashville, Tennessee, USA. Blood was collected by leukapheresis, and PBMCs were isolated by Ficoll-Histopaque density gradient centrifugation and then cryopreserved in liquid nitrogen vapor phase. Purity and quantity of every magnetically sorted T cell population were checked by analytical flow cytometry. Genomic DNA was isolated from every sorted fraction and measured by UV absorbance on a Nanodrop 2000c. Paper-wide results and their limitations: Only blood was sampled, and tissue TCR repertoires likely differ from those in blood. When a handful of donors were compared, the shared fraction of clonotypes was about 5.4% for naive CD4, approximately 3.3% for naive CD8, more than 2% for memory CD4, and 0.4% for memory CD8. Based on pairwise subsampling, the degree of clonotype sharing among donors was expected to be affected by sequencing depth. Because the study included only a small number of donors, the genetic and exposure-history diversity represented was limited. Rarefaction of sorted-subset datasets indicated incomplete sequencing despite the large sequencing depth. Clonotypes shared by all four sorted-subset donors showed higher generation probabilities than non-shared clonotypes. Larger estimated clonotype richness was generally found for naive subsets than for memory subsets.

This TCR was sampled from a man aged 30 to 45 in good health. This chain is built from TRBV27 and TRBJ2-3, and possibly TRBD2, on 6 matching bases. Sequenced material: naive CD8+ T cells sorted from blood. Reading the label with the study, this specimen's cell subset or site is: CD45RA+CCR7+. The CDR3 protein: CASSEGLAPGDTQYF. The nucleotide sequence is TGTGCCAGCAGTGAGGGTCTAGCGCCGGGAGATACGCAGTATTTT.